These 16 T cell receptor beta chains share one sample of origin, sequenced in a study of T cell responses to AZD1222 COVID-19 vaccine. The protocol was immunoSEQ multiplex PCR, while the TCRdb copy is restricted to in-frame clones and leaves out a portion. The table lists about 140,000 clones. Sequencing used peripheral blood. The receptor source for this set is an adult in good health.

V and J are TRBV6-6 and TRBJ2-7, with 7 bases matching TRBD1. Losses at the gene ends were 6 bases for V and 3 bases for J; bases not matched to a gene: 11. CDR1 and CDR2 (germline): MNHNY, SVGAGI (reference sequence). The CDR3 runs to 15 residues. The CDR3 nucleotides read TGTGCCAGCAGCCCCTCGGACAGGATTGACTACGAGCAGTACTTC. Translating it yields CASSPSDRIDYEQYF.

The genes are TRBV5-6 and TRBJ1-2, with a tentative D call TRBD1 (5 bases). Germline lookup yields CDR1 SGHDT and CDR2 YYEEEE. The V end was cut by 1 base, the J end by 5 bases, with 15 bases between. The CDR3 is made up of 15 amino acids. CDR3 sequence: CASSLHGRWGYGYTF. The CDR3 DNA sequence: TGTGCCAGCAGCTTGCACGGGAGATGGGGGTATGGCTACACCTTC. The variable domain in full, with the rest retrieved from reference TRBV5-6 and TRBJ1-2, is DAGVTQSPTHLIKTRGQQVTLRCSPKSGHDTVSWYQQALGQGPQFIFQYYEEEERQRGNFPDRFSGHQFPNYSSELNVNALLLGDSALYLCASSLHGRWGYGYTFGSGTRLTVV.

The rearrangement uses TRBV7-2 and TRBJ1-5; the D gene is possibly TRBD1 (6 bases). This CDR3 is 14 amino acids long. Trimming pared 3 bases from V and 3 bases from J, leaving 9 bases between. From germline, CDR1 is SGHTA and CDR2 FQGNSA. Here the CDR3 reads CASSLTGFNQPQHF. The CDR3 nucleotides are TGTGCCAGCAGCTTGACAGGATTCAATCAGCCCCAGCATTTT.

This chain links TRBV5-4 with TRBJ2-3; possibly TRBD2 for D (5 bases). Germline V gene sequence: CDR1 SGHNT, CDR2 YYREEE (reference sequence). This CDR3 comprises 16 residues. Trimming removed 4 bases at V and 5 bases at J, with 20 bases between. In DNA, the CDR3 is TGTGCCAGCAGCCCTGGACTCCTCGGAGGAGGAGATACGCAGTATTTT. Translation gives CASSPGLLGGGDTQYF.

The rearrangement links TRBV5-1 to TRBJ1-1; D gene ambiguous. The CDR3 loop spans 15 amino acids. Germline V gene lookup returns CDR1 SGHRS and CDR2 YFSETQ. V was shortened by 3 bases and J by 4 bases, with 16 bases between the two germline ends. The CDR3 loop reads CASSWVGSRGTEAFF. Written as DNA, the CDR3 is TGCGCCAGCAGCTGGGTGGGGTCGCGAGGCACTGAAGCTTTCTTT.

V and J are TRBV28 and TRBJ1-5; D call uncertain. This CDR3 region has 15 residues. The germline CDR1 and CDR2 sequences are MDHEN and SYDVKM. Trimming removed 8 bases from V and 5 bases from J, with 19 bases in between. The CDR3 DNA sequence: TGTGCCAGCGTGAGTGGGCTTGCCGCCTATCAGCCCCAGCATTTT. This gives the protein CASVSGLAAYQPQHF.

The genes are TRBV11-3 and TRBJ2-2; D may be TRBD1 (6 bases). This CDR3 is built from 14 residues. Trimming removed 6 bases from V and 0 bases from J, with 8 bases in between. Germline values: CDR1 SGHNT, CDR2 YENEEA. Written as DNA, the CDR3 is TGTGCCAGCAGGGGACATCCGAACACCGGGGAGCTGTTTTTT. This translates into CASRGHPNTGELFF.

The rearrangement joins TRBV2 to TRBJ1-2; D is ambiguous. This CDR3 region has 13 residues. Germline values: CDR1 SNHLY, CDR2 FYNNEI. Deletions cut 3 bases from V and 7 bases from J, with 12 bases between. CDR3 nucleotides: TGTGCCAGCAGTGAGCACACCTCCACTGGCTACACCTTC. This gives the protein CASSEHTSTGYTF.

The V and J genes are TRBV7-2 and TRBJ2-7, with 9 bases that match TRBD1. With 1 base clipped from V and 7 bases from J, the junction kept 17 bases outside the gene matches. This CDR3 region has 18 residues. Germline V gene lookup returns CDR1 SGHTA and CDR2 FQGNSA. Written as DNA, the CDR3 is TGTGCCAGCAGCTTAGGGGGGACAGGGTGGGATAGTTTGAAAGAGCAGTACTTC. It is translated as CASSLGGTGWDSLKEQYF.

The DNA of the CDR3 is TGTGCCAGCAGCCAGGGAAGGACCTATGGCTACACCTTC. Its translation: CASSQGRTYGYTF. This rearrangement joins TRBV7-9 to TRBJ1-2; D possibly corresponds to TRBD1 (5 bases). Trimming stripped 5 bases from V and 4 bases from J, with 11 bases between. The germline V gene encodes CDR1 SEHNR and CDR2 FQNEAQ (reference sequence). CDR3 size: 13 residues.

This chain links TRBV6-5 with TRBJ1-4; D is ambiguous. Germline lookup yields CDR1 MNHEY and CDR2 SVGAGI. V lost 6 bases to trimming and J lost 5 bases, with 10 bases between them. The CDR3 is 13 amino acids. This chain's CDR3 is CASRDVGNEKLFF. CDR3 in DNA: TGTGCCAGCAGGGACGTAGGAAATGAAAAACTGTTTTTT.

The J gene is TRBJ2-7, the V gene TRBV5-4; 8 positions match TRBD1. CDR3 length equals 15 residues. Germline V lookup: CDR1 SGHNT, CDR2 YYREEE (reference sequence). After removal of 0 bases from V and 0 bases from J, the junction contained 2 bases not matched to a gene. The CDR3 loop is CASSLDRGNSYEQYF. DNA of the CDR3: TGTGCCAGCAGCTTGGACAGGGGGAACTCCTACGAGCAGTACTTC.

This CDR3 reads CASSVSSGGVGGDTQYF. The CDR3 nucleotides read TGTGCCAGTAGTGTGTCTAGCGGGGGGGTCGGGGGAGATACGCAGTATTTT. The chain joins TRBV19 to TRBJ2-3; TRBD2 matches at 12 bases. Germline CDR1 reads LNHDA; CDR2 reads SQIVND (reference sequence). V dropped 5 bases and J dropped 5; count of bases not matched to a gene: 11. The CDR3 extends over 17 amino acids.

The V gene is TRBV2, the J gene TRBJ1-6; 11 positions match TRBD1. CDR1 is SNHLY, CDR2 FYNNEI, per germline. The CDR3 is 15 amino acids. V was pared by 8 bases and J by 6 bases, with 6 bases of the junction left unmatched. CDR3 residues: CASGRDRGGNSPLHF. CDR3 bases: TGTGCCAGCGGCCGGGACAGGGGGGGTAATTCACCCCTCCACTTT.

The chain combines TRBV6-1 with TRBJ1-2; unclear D gene. Trimming removed 2 bases from V and 5 bases from J, with 9 bases in between. The CDR3 runs 13 residues. Per germline, CDR1 MNHNS and CDR2 SASEGT. The CDR3 nucleotides are TGTGCCAGCAGTGAAACGGGGAAATATGGCTACACCTTC. It yields the protein CASSETGKYGYTF.

This rearrangement joins TRBV3-1 (or the pseudogene TRBV3-2) to TRBJ1-2, with D perhaps matching TRBD1 (6 bases). Between the trimmed V and J ends, which lost 1 base and 8 bases, there was a span of 26 bases. Germline V gene data show CDR1 as LGHDT and CDR2 as YNNKEL (reference sequence). The CDR3 totals 18 residues. DNA of the CDR3: TGTGCCAGCAGCCAAGGGGGGCGGGCGGCGAGTCGACAAAGGGGCTACACCTTC. Amino acids: CASSQGGRAASRQRGYTF.